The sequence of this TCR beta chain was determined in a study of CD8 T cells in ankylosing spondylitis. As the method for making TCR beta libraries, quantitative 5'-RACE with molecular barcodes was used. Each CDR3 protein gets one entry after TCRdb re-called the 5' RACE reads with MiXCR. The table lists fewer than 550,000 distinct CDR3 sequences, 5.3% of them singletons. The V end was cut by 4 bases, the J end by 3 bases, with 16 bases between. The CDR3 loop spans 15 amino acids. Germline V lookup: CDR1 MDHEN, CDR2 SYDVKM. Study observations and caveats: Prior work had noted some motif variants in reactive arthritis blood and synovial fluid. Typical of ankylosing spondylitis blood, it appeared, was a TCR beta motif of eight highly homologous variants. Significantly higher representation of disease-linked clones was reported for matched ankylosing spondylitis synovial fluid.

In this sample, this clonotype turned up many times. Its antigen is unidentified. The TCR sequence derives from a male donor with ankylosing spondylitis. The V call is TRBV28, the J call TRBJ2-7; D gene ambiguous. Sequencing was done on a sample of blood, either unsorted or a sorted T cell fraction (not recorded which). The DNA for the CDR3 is TGTGCCAGCAGTTCGCGTAGTCTCGCCTACTACGAGCAGTACTTC. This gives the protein CASSSRSLAYYEQYF.